The T cell receptor (beta chain) under discussion was sequenced for a study of T cell responses to AZD1222 COVID-19 vaccine. Notes on the study in general: Clonal diversity was possibly underestimated; the donors were predominantly white British and more often female. Only a handful of people who got AZD1222 tested seropositive at baseline. Spike-spanning, vaccine-associated CD4 TCRs were dominant at 160-218 and 743-854.

Remarks on this clone: Its matching antigen is unknown.

The V and J ends lost 7 bases and 0 bases respectively, with 21 bases between them. CDR1 and CDR2 (germline): SNHLY, FYNNEI. This CDR3 is built from 17 residues. Only in-frame clones appear in the TCRdb table, and some are missing; sequencing was by immunoSEQ multiplex PCR. This table holds about 170,000 clones, 90% found once. The chain combines TRBV2 with TRBJ1-2; tentative D call: TRBD1 (6 bases). The sequence was obtained from an adult in good health. The sequencing here drew on peripheral blood, taken on day 0 of AZD1222 vaccination. The CDR3 DNA reads TGTGCCAGCACCGCTGGGGGGGCATCGGTAGCTAACTATGGCTACACCTTC. Translation gives CASTAGGASVANYGYTF.